Listed below are T cell receptor beta chains from one sample, sequenced in a study of identical twins. TCRdb analysed the 5' RACE reads with MiXCR anew, one entry per CDR3 protein. The sample holds roughly 570,000 distinct CDR3 sequences, more than 9% seen once. These data were likewise used in another study, on yellow fever vaccine responses in identical twins.

What was sequenced was PBMCs. The receptors shown here come from a woman younger than 30 in good health. Both conserved end residues are part of each CDR3. Some rows mark clone size as missing; the rest say once, few, many or name a class of expanded clone.

clone_size j_call v_call cdr3_aa
few TRBJ2-1 TRBV20-1 CSARDLTSPAQFF
few TRBJ2-7 TRBV7-2 CASSQQVGELYEQYF
many TRBJ2-5 TRBV7-9 CASSSLAGGLETQYF
few TRBJ2-5 TRBV12-3/TRBV12-4 CASRPHTSGETQYF
NA TRBJ2-3 TRBV24-1 CATSDIYGTDTQYF
NA TRBJ2-2 TRBV29-1 CSVWDGETGELFF
many TRBJ2-7 TRBV7-2 CASSWNYEQYF
NA TRBJ2-7 TRBV2 CAGGSNPLEDVPTDEQYF
NA TRBJ2-1 TRBV29-1 CSVEAANNEQFF
many TRBJ2-5 TRBV12-3/TRBV12-4 CASSLTERETQYF
few TRBJ2-7 TRBV18 CASSPGQGSYTSYEQYF
NA TRBJ2-5 TRBV7-7 CASSPAAIAAQETQYF
many TRBJ1-1 TRBV6-1 CASSKGVGAGNTEAFF
many TRBJ2-3 TRBV12-3/TRBV12-4 CASSLSGIDTDTQYF
NA TRBJ2-5 TRBV6-7 CASSYAAGCGVQETQYF
NA TRBJ2-6 TRBV18 CASSPALTLGANVLTF
few TRBJ2-1 TRBV14 CASSQAQNEQFF
NA TRBJ2-3 TRBV4-1 CASSQDVTGATDTQYF
many TRBJ2-1 TRBV5-1 CASALGASYNEQFF
few TRBJ2-5 TRBV6-5 CASSLERESGETQYF
many TRBJ1-5 TRBV5-1 CASSSGGANQPQHF
NA TRBJ2-5 TRBV3-1 CASSLGQIGFKTQYF
many TRBJ2-2 TRBV4-3 CASSPRPSGDGELFF
few TRBJ2-1 TRBV6-5 CASSYSGVLPDNEQFF
many TRBJ1-6 TRBV12-3/TRBV12-4 CASSFSGPGSPLHF
NA TRBJ2-4 TRBV11-1 CASSLVFDDRVKLEAKNIQYF
NA TRBJ2-7 TRBV15 CATSRDTGLARTYEQYF
many TRBJ2-3 TRBV28 CASSSGQGPDTQYF
NA TRBJ2-7 TRBV12-3/TRBV12-4 CASSFRRRTIYEQYF
NA TRBJ2-5 TRBV18 CASSPRVVDEEETQYF
NA TRBJ2-7 TRBV10-2 CASKAGGSYEQYF
few TRBJ2-7 TRBV4-2 CASSPPRRQGGTYEQYF
many TRBJ2-7 TRBV12-3/TRBV12-4 CASTSSQHEQYF
few TRBJ1-5 TRBV3-1 CASSQDHRVDQPQHF
few TRBJ2-5 TRBV12-3/TRBV12-4 CASSQGRGTQYF
many TRBJ2-3 TRBV10-3 CAISDAGAGGGADTQYF
few TRBJ2-7 TRBV12-3/TRBV12-4 CASRPSGSPYEQYF
NA TRBJ2-5 TRBV28 CASSWTGAGTQYF
few TRBJ2-7 TRBV20-1 CSARSSAGTGDEQYF
few TRBJ2-5 TRBV21-1 CASSKQDVAGEETQYF
NA TRBJ1-1 TRBV9 CASSAGGGLGTEAFF
few TRBJ2-2 TRBV7-2 CASSIPDRGNTGELFF
NA TRBJ2-1 TRBV27 CASSLAGPTYNEQFF
NA TRBJ1-1 TRBV7-9 CASSSSDRENTEAFF
NA TRBJ2-7 TRBV10-3 CANSEEDSTYEQYF
many TRBJ2-7 TRBV9 CASSGNRGTGAQTGEQYF
few TRBJ2-1 TRBV9 CASSETSGGGYEQFF
many TRBJ2-5 TRBV9 CASSPYDLAQETQYF
NA TRBJ2-4 TRBV23-1 CASSQSDGLAKNIQYF
many TRBJ2-3 TRBV7-9 CASSLGGPLTDTQYF
many TRBJ2-1 TRBV20-1 CSARARTSGYNEQFF
NA TRBJ2-7 TRBV27 CASSSNREWGAEQYF
NA TRBJ1-1 TRBV30 CAWSVGGGTEAFF